Sequencing of this TCR beta chain was carried out in a study of identical twins. Overall study findings and caveats: Abundant beta clonotypes from cord blood bore fewer insertions; memory repertoires lacked this pattern. In monozygotic twins, models underestimated the sharing of out-of-frame TCR alpha. Beta out-of-frame sequences showed weaker excess twin sharing.

cDNA molecules carried unique molecular identifiers, and template switching added a universal primer site. TCRdb passed the 5' RACE reads through MiXCR, listing each CDR3 protein once. The sample has about 550,000 distinct CDR3 sequences, around 20% seen once. Comment on this clonotype: What it binds is unknown.

There are 15 residues in the CDR3. Germline V CDR1 and CDR2: MNHEY, SVGAGI. V lost 4 bases and J 4 bases, leaving 15 bases between the germline ends. This same sample was also part of a study on yellow fever vaccine responses in identical twins.

The sample consisted of CD4+ T cells sorted from blood. This sequence originates from a woman aged 18-29 years in good health. V gene TRBV6-5 combines with J gene TRBJ2-3, with D unresolved. CDR3 residues: CASSSVGETPDTQYF. The CDR3 DNA follows: TGTGCCAGCAGTTCAGTGGGTGAGACTCCAGATACGCAGTATTTT.